The 23 T cell receptor beta chains below were found in one sample sequenced in a study of blood T cells in healthy people across ages. Primed by a sample-barcoded 5' primer and a J-beta primer mix, a second PCR proceeded for about 7 to 11 cycles. TCRdb recomputed calls from the 5' RACE reads with MiXCR, one row per CDR3 protein. The table records some 1.7 million distinct CDR3 sequences, approximately 30% of them present only once. The sample taken for sequencing was blood. The receptors come from a woman younger than 45 in good health.

This clonotype was detected only a few times. This rearrangement joins TRBV7-9 to TRBJ2-5; D remains ambiguous. The CDR3 extends over 15 amino acids. Trimming shortened V by 1 base and J by 7 bases, and 16 bases separated the two germline ends. Germline V gives CDR1 SEHNR, CDR2 FQNEAQ (reference sequence). CDR3 in amino acids: CASSLGETPTGTQYF. The CDR3 coding sequence is TGTGCCAGCAGCTTAGGGGAAACTCCGACGGGGACCCAGTACTTC.

The chain couples TRBV5-1 to TRBJ2-1, with a tentative D call TRBD2 (6 bases). CDR1 is SGHRS, CDR2 YFSETQ, per germline. V shed 4 bases and J shed 0 bases, with 11 bases lying between them. This CDR3 has 15 residues. Here the CDR3 DNA reads TGCGCCAGCAGCACCTCCGGGGGCTCCTACAATGAGCAGTTCTTC. Translated, it gives CASSTSGGSYNEQFF.

This clonotype was picked up a small number of times. This chain uses TRBV10-2 with TRBJ1-5; D uncertain. Trimming stripped 6 bases from V and 7 bases from J, with 10 bases between. Germline loops: CDR1 WSHSY, CDR2 SAAADI. This CDR3 is 12 amino acids long. CDR3: CASRREGQPQHF. CDR3 DNA sequence: TGCGCCAGCAGGAGGGAGGGCCAGCCCCAGCATTTT.

The genes are TRBV7-2 and TRBJ1-3; D unclear. The CDR3 contains 16 residues. CDR1 and CDR2 from the germline V gene are SGHTA and FQGNSA. Trimming stripped 5 bases from V and 4 bases from J, with 18 bases between. The CDR3: CASSLNGPGAGNTIYF. In DNA, the CDR3 is TGTGCCAGCAGCCTGAACGGTCCGGGCGCAGGAAACACCATATATTTT.

The chain combines TRBV28 with TRBJ2-1; TRBD1 is a possible D gene (5 bases). The CDR3 sequence is 14 residues long. Germline-derived CDR1 and CDR2 are MDHEN and SYDVKM. V dropped 2 bases and J dropped 10 bases, with 15 bases sitting between them. The CDR3 is CASSLRGPQGEQFF. CDR3 in DNA: TGTGCCAGCAGTTTACGAGGTCCCCAGGGCGAGCAGTTCTTC.

The V and J genes are TRBV6-5 and TRBJ2-1; 9 positions match TRBD2. The trim removed 4 bases at V and 5 bases at J, leaving 6 bases unmatched. The germline gives CDR1 MNHEY, CDR2 SVGAGI. This CDR3 contains 15 residues. This CDR3 reads CASSSVAGVNNEQFF. The CDR3 DNA sequence: TGTGCCAGCAGTTCCGTAGCGGGGGTTAACAATGAGCAGTTCTTC.

Regarding this clonotype: This could be a read error, since a much larger clone is one nucleotide away. V usage is TRBV5-1 and J usage is TRBJ2-7; no clear D gene. Germline lookup yields CDR1 SGHRS and CDR2 YFSETQ. The CDR3 covers 13 residues. CDR3 amino acids: CASSSTATNERYF. As DNA, the CDR3 is TGCGCCAGCAGCTCCACGGCTACGAACGAGCGGTACTTC. Full variable domain (rest looked up from reference TRBV5-1 and TRBJ2-7): KAGVTQTPRYLIKTRGQQVTLSCSPISGHRSVSWYQQTPGQGLQFLFEYFSETQRNKGNFPGRFSGRQFSNSRSEMNVSTLELGDSALYLCASSSTATNERYFGPGTRLTVT.

This clonotype was seen a handful of times. A much more abundant neighbour one base away suggests this may be a read error. V gene TRBV4-1 combines with J gene TRBJ2-5, with 9 positions matching TRBD2. The germline CDR1 and CDR2 sequences are MGHRA and YSYEKL. With 1 base clipped from V and 0 bases from J, the junction kept 6 bases outside the gene matches. The CDR3 covers 17 residues. The DNA for the CDR3 is TGCGCCAGCAGCCAAGGCCCCAGCGGGGGGTACCAAGAGACCCAGTACTTC. Protein product: CASSQGPSGGYQETQYF.

In this sample, this clonotype turned up a few times. The chain carries TRBV7-8 and TRBJ1-2, with TRBD1 as a possible D gene (6 bases). Trimming pared 1 base from V and 5 bases from J, leaving 17 bases between. The CDR3 has 16 amino acids. In germline, CDR1 is SGHVS, CDR2 FQNEAQ. The CDR3 nucleotides read TGTGCCAGCAGCTTAGGAAGGGGGGGCGCCGGGTATGGCTACACCTTC. It specifies CASSLGRGGAGYGYTF.

The V and J genes are TRBV6-2 or TRBV6-3 and TRBJ1-1; D is uncertain. Germline CDR1 and CDR2: MNHEY and SVGEGT. Between the trimmed V and J ends, which lost 5 bases and 5 bases, there was a span of 15 bases. The CDR3 is 14 amino acids. The chain's CDR3 is CASSLQRGGTEAFF. DNA of the CDR3: TGTGCCAGCAGTCTACAGCGGGGAGGAACTGAAGCTTTCTTT.

This clonotype was seen ten or more times. The V call is TRBV28, the J call TRBJ2-4, with D perhaps matching TRBD2 (5 bases). CDR1 and CDR2 from the germline V gene are MDHEN and SYDVKM. Trimming took 10 bases from V and 0 from J, leaving 13 bases between them. CDR3 size: 14 residues. The CDR3, as DNA: TGTGCCACCGAGGGTGCTCTAGCCAAAAACATTCAGTACTTC. Translating it yields CATEGALAKNIQYF. Variable domain in full (rest from reference TRBV28 and TRBJ2-4): DVKVTQSSRYLVKRTGEKVFLECVQDMDHENMFWYRQDPGLGLRLIYFSYDVKMKEKGDIPEGYSVSREKKERFSLILESASTNQTSMYLCATEGALAKNIQYFGAGTRLSVL.

In its sample, this clonotype was seen many times. The V and J genes are TRBV4-3 and TRBJ2-7; TRBD2 aligns across 12 bases. Germline V gives CDR1 LGHNA, CDR2 YSLEER. CDR3 size: 15 residues. Trimming removed 1 base from V and 5 bases from J; junction bases left unmatched: 3. CDR3: CASSQVLAGGHEQYF. The CDR3 bases are TGCGCCAGCAGCCAAGTACTAGCGGGGGGCCACGAGCAGTACTTC.

This rearrangement joins TRBV21-1 to TRBJ1-5. TRBV21-1 is termed a pseudogene. CDR3 length: 17 residues. The CDR3 spells CASSKGKARYSNQPQHF. CDR3 DNA sequence: TGTGCCAGCAGCAAGGGGAAGGCTCGGTATAGCAATCAGCCCCAGCATTTT.

This clonotype was seen more than once but under ten times. The CDR3 protein is CASSLGTRREEWSYTF. The CDR3, as DNA: TGCGCCAGCAGCTTGGGGACCCGCAGGGAAGAGTGGAGCTACACCTTC. This rearrangement joins TRBV5-1 to TRBJ1-2, with a weak D call TRBD1 (5 bases). This CDR3 has 16 amino acids. Trimming left V 0 bases short and J 9 bases short, with 21 bases between. The germline V gene encodes CDR1 SGHRS and CDR2 YFSETQ. The whole variable domain, filled in from reference TRBV5-1 and TRBJ1-2, reads KAGVTQTPRYLIKTRGQQVTLSCSPISGHRSVSWYQQTPGQGLQFLFEYFSETQRNKGNFPGRFSGRQFSNSRSEMNVSTLELGDSALYLCASSLGTRREEWSYTFGSGTRLTVV.

The chain has TRBV27 and TRBJ2-3; 13 bases are shared with TRBD2. V dropped 4 bases and J dropped 6; count of bases not matched to a gene: 10. The CDR3 has 17 residues. Germline V lookup: CDR1 MNHEY, CDR2 SMNVEV (reference sequence). Here the CDR3 DNA reads TGTGCCAGCAGTTCTCTGGGGACTAGCGGGAATCCTGATACGCAGTATTTT. Its protein product is CASSSLGTSGNPDTQYF.

The chain couples TRBV24-1 to TRBJ2-1; D remains ambiguous. Germline CDR1 and CDR2: KGHDR and SFDVKD. The CDR3 is made up of 15 amino acids. Trimming took off 4 bases at V and 4 bases at J, with 13 bases between the two ends. The CDR3 region is CATSDGHAGYNEQFF. For the CDR3, the DNA is TGTGCCACCAGTGACGGGCATGCTGGGTACAATGAGCAGTTCTTC.

This CDR3 is CASSRGTSFETQYF. CDR3 nucleotide sequence: TGTGCCAGCAGCCGGGGGACTAGCTTTGAGACCCAGTACTTC. This chain uses TRBV7-2 with TRBJ2-5, with 9 nucleotides matching TRBD2. After removal of 5 bases from V and 5 bases from J, the junction contained 6 bases not matched to a gene. The CDR3 sequence is 14 residues long. Germline assignment: CDR1 SGHTA and CDR2 FQGNSA.

This clonotype was detected a few times. V gene TRBV12-5 combines with J gene TRBJ1-2; D gene ambiguous. The CDR3 totals 15 residues. With 5 bases removed from V and 4 bases from J, the gap between germline ends came to 17 bases. CDR1 and CDR2 from the germline V gene are LGHNT and FRNRAP. CDR3 in DNA: TGTGCTAGTGGTCCTAGCACGACGGCGACCTATGGCTACACCTTC. Translation: CASGPSTTATYGYTF.

This clonotype was counted a few times. The V gene is TRBV12-3 or TRBV12-4, the J gene TRBJ2-2; possibly TRBD1 for D (6 bases). V was clipped by 6 bases and J by 1 base, with 9 bases between them. The CDR3 is 14 residues long. CDR3 nucleotide sequence: TGTGCCAGCAGGGACAGTTTGAACACCGGGGAGCTGTTTTTT. Residues: CASRDSLNTGELFF.

This clonotype was seen repeatedly, ten times or more. The chain joins TRBV12-3 or TRBV12-4 to TRBJ2-7; D remains unclear. With 5 bases removed from V and 6 bases from J, the gap between germline ends came to 11 bases. The CDR3 runs to 12 residues. CDR3 sequence (DNA): TGTGCCAGCAGTCAGAAAGGGTTCGAGCAGTACTTC. Residues: CASSQKGFEQYF.

J is TRBJ2-5 and V is TRBV29-1; 11 nucleotides line up with TRBD2. V dropped 5 bases and J dropped 4; count of bases not matched to a gene: 3. This CDR3 is 13 amino acids long. The germline gives CDR1 SQVTM, CDR2 ANQGSEA. CDR3 bases: TGCAGCGTTACTAGCGGGGGCGGAGAGACCCAGTACTTC. It yields the protein CSVTSGGGETQYF.

The rearrangement joins TRBV5-1 to TRBJ2-7; 7 bases map to TRBD1. V lost 3 bases, J lost 5 bases, and 8 bases stayed unmatched. Germline CDR1 reads SGHRS; CDR2 reads YFSETQ. CDR3 length: 14 residues. CDR3 region: CASSYRGDRDEQYF. The CDR3 DNA is TGCGCCAGCAGCTATAGAGGTGACAGGGACGAGCAGTACTTC.

The V and J genes are TRBV20-1 and TRBJ2-1; 8 positions match TRBD1. In germline, CDR1 is DFQATT, CDR2 SNEGSKA (reference sequence). V trimming: 3 bases; J trimming: 6 bases; junction bases outside the gene matches: 7. The CDR3 is 14 amino acids. The CDR3 DNA sequence: TGCAGTGCTAGTTGGGACAGGTGGTGCAATGAGCAGTTCTTC. It codes for CSASWDRWCNEQFF.